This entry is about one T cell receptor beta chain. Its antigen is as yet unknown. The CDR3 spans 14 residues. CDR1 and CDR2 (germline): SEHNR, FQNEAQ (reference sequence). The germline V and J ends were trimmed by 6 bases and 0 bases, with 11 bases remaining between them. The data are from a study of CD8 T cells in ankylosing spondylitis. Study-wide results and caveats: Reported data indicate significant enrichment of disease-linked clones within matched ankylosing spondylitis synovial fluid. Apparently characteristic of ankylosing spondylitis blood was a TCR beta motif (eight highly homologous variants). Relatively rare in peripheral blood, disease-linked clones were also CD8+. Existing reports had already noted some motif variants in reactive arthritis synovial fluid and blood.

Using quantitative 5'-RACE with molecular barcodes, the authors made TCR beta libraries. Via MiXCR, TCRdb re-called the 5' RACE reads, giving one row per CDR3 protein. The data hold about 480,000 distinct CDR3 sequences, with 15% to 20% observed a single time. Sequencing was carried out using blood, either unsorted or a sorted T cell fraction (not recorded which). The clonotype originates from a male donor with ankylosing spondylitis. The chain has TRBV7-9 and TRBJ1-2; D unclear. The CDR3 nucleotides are TGTGCCAGCAGACGGGCAGAAGCTAACTATGGCTACACCTTC. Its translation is CASRRAEANYGYTF. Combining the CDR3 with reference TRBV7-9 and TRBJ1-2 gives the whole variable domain DTGVSQNPRHKITKRGQNVTFRCDPISEHNRLYWYRQTLGQGPEFLTYFQNEAQLEKSRLLSDRFSAERPKGSFSTLEIQRTEQGDSAMYLCASRRAEANYGYTFGSGTRLTVV.